These 27 T cell receptor beta chains share one sample of origin, sequenced in a study of blood T cell repertoires in COVID-19. Clones were sequenced by immunoSEQ multiplex PCR, and TCRdb holds only the in-frame ones, with some missing. The profile shows 150,000 to 200,000 clones, about 86% of them singletons. Sequencing input: peripheral blood. The receptors were gathered from a man between 45 and 60 years old with active or convalescent COVID-19.

The rearrangement links TRBV7-2 to TRBJ1-5; 8 bases line up with TRBD1. There are 14 residues in the CDR3. Looked up from germline, CDR1 is SGHTA and CDR2 is FQGNSA. The trim removed 5 bases at V and 4 bases at J, leaving 4 bases unmatched. In DNA form, the CDR3 reads TGTGCCAGCAGCGGGACAGGTTCTAATCAGCCCCAGCATTTT. As protein: CASSGTGSNQPQHF.

The chain recombines TRBV5-1 with TRBJ1-2; 9 positions agree with TRBD1. Germline V CDR1 and CDR2: SGHRS, YFSETQ. Trimming cost V 4 bases and J 5 bases; bases outside gene matches: 12. The CDR3 totals 16 residues. The CDR3 loop is CASSPGTGWVKYGYTF. As DNA, the CDR3 is TGCGCCAGCAGCCCCGGGACAGGGTGGGTGAAGTATGGCTACACCTTC.

The chain couples TRBV5-4 to TRBJ2-7, with D uncertain. CDR3 length: 12 amino acids. The V gene's germline CDR1 is SGHNT and CDR2 YYREEE (reference sequence). V lost 0 bases and J lost 5, with 6 bases in between. CDR3 coding DNA: TGTGCCAGCAGCTTGGCTTCTCACGAGCAGTACTTC. It yields the protein CASSLASHEQYF.

The chain uses TRBV6-6 and TRBJ2-1; D possibly corresponds to TRBD2 (5 bases). V lost 6 bases and J lost 14, with 17 bases in between. The CDR3 runs to 12 residues. CDR1 is MNHNY and CDR2 is SVGAGI in the germline V gene (reference sequence). CDR3 nucleotides: TGTGCCAGCAGACTTAGCGCCCAGAAGGAGTTCTTC. Protein product: CASRLSAQKEFF.

The CDR3 DNA is TGTGCCAGCAGCCCACGTGGGGCGGGAGGTTACGAGCAGTACTTC. Amino acids: CASSPRGAGGYEQYF. V is TRBV7-2 and J is TRBJ2-7, with 8 bases matching TRBD2. The trim removed 5 bases at V and 4 bases at J, leaving 10 bases unmatched. Per the germline V gene, CDR1 is SGHTA and CDR2 is FQGNSA. This CDR3 comprises 15 residues. The full variable domain, with the rest looked up from reference TRBV7-2 and TRBJ2-7, is GAGVSQSPSNKVTEKGKDVELRCDPISGHTALYWYRQSLGQGLEFLIYFQGNSAPDKSGLPSDRFSAERTGGSVSTLTIQRTQQEDSAVYLCASSPRGAGGYEQYFGPGTRLTVT.

This clone was seen a single time. The chain has TRBV19 and TRBJ2-5; D might be TRBD1 (6 bases). Germline V gene sequence: CDR1 LNHDA, CDR2 SQIVND (reference sequence). Trimming removed 5 bases at V and 2 bases at J, with 9 bases between. This CDR3 has 13 residues. The CDR3: CASSVTGQETQYF. CDR3 bases: TGTGCCAGTAGTGTGACAGGACAAGAGACCCAGTACTTC.

This sequence joins TRBV19 and TRBJ2-5; 9 bases map to TRBD2. CDR3 size: 16 residues. V lost 1 base to trimming and J lost 5 bases; unmatched junction nucleotides: 8. Per germline, CDR1 LNHDA and CDR2 SQIVND (reference sequence). CDR3 protein: CASSIGGGRAVETQYF. In DNA, the CDR3 is TGTGCCAGTAGTATAGGCGGCGGGAGGGCAGTGGAGACCCAGTACTTC.

This chain uses TRBV4-1 with TRBJ1-2; 7 bases are a match to TRBD1. Germline V gene data show CDR1 as MGHRA and CDR2 as YSYEKL. This CDR3 has 15 residues. V lost 0 bases to trimming and J lost 0 bases; unmatched junction nucleotides: 1. The CDR3 region is CASSQDGTANYGYTF. CDR3 nucleotides: TGCGCCAGCAGCCAAGATGGGACAGCTAACTATGGCTACACCTTC.

J is TRBJ1-2 and V is TRBV7-2; D gene uncertain. Germline assignment: CDR1 SGHTA and CDR2 FQGNSA. V was trimmed by 5 bases and J by 1 base, leaving 14 bases between them. The CDR3 is made up of 15 amino acids. CDR3 bases: TGTGCCAGCAGCACCCGTTCGCTTAGTAACTATGGCTACACCTTC. Translation: CASSTRSLSNYGYTF.

The V gene is TRBV27, the J gene TRBJ1-5, with 8 nucleotides matching TRBD1. The CDR3 sequence is 12 residues long. CDR1 is MNHEY, CDR2 SMNVEV, per germline (reference sequence). The trim removed 5 bases at V and 6 bases at J, leaving 0 bases unmatched. CDR3 loop: CASSDRGQPQHF. The CDR3 DNA reads as TGTGCCAGCAGTGACAGGGGTCAGCCCCAGCATTTT.

The chain is built from TRBV19 and TRBJ2-7, with TRBD2 matching over 8 bases. CDR1 is LNHDA, CDR2 SQIVND, per germline (reference sequence). This CDR3 contains 14 residues. The trim removed 5 bases at V and 3 bases at J, leaving 6 bases unmatched. This chain's CDR3 is CASSFRLANYEQYF. The CDR3 DNA reads as TGTGCCAGTAGTTTCAGACTAGCGAACTACGAGCAGTACTTC.

This chain connects TRBV9 to TRBJ2-1; 9 nucleotides agree with TRBD1. In germline, CDR1 is SGDLS, CDR2 YYNGEE. The CDR3 has 14 residues. The V gene end was trimmed by 4 bases and the J gene end by 8 bases; junction bases not matched to a gene: 7. This CDR3 reads CASSPGQGSYEQFF. The CDR3 DNA is TGTGCCAGCAGCCCGGGACAGGGCTCCTATGAGCAGTTCTTC.

This chain links TRBV27 with TRBJ2-1, with 11 bases lining up with TRBD2. The germline V gene has CDR1 MNHEY and CDR2 SMNVEV (reference sequence). The V and J ends lost 6 bases and 5 bases, in that order; junction bases with no gene match: 6. CDR3 size: 15 residues. CDR3 loop: CASSLAGGGNNEQFF. CDR3 coding DNA: TGTGCCAGCAGCCTAGCGGGAGGTGGGAACAATGAGCAGTTCTTC.

The chain combines TRBV19 with TRBJ2-5, with 7 bases aligning to TRBD2. CDR1 and CDR2 (germline): LNHDA, SQIVND (reference sequence). The V and J ends lost 9 bases and 4 bases, in that order; junction bases with no gene match: 11. The CDR3 extends over 14 amino acids. The CDR3, as DNA: TGTGCCAGCGCCGGGCAGGGCGGGGGAGAGACCCAGTACTTC. Translated, it gives CASAGQGGGETQYF.

V gene TRBV6-1 combines with J gene TRBJ1-2, with D unclear. The CDR3 spans 13 residues. Trimming removed 1 base from V and 8 bases from J, with 11 bases in between. CDR1 MNHNS and CDR2 SASEGT come from the germline V gene. CDR3 coding DNA: TGTGCCAGCAGTGAAGATGTGGTCCGGGGCTACACCTTC. Translated: CASSEDVVRGYTF.

The DNA for the CDR3 is TGTGCCAGCAGTGTAGGGACTAGCGGGGGCAATGAGCAGTTCTTC. This codes for CASSVGTSGGNEQFF. The V call is TRBV6-4, the J call TRBJ2-1, with 14 positions matching TRBD2. V dropped 4 bases and J dropped 6; count of bases not matched to a gene: 2. The CDR3 has 15 residues. The germline V gene encodes CDR1 MRHNA and CDR2 SNTAGT.

The chain has TRBV3-1 (or the pseudogene TRBV3-2) and TRBJ2-5; 8 bases match TRBD2. From germline, CDR1 is LGHDT and CDR2 YNNKEL (reference sequence). CDR3 length equals 15 residues. Germline trimming cut 1 base from V and 5 bases from J; bases unmatched to any gene: 6. This CDR3 is CASSQVPGGRETQYF. DNA of the CDR3: TGTGCCAGCAGCCAAGTGCCGGGGGGGCGGGAGACCCAGTACTTC.

V is TRBV9 and J is TRBJ1-2; D gene unclear. Trimming left V 2 bases short and J 0 bases short, with 11 bases between. Germline CDR1 reads SGDLS; CDR2 reads YYNGEE. This CDR3 has 15 residues. CDR3 residues: CASSVQGGANYGYTF. The CDR3 coding sequence is TGTGCCAGCAGCGTCCAAGGCGGGGCTAACTATGGCTACACCTTC.

The genes are TRBV29-1 and TRBJ1-1; D perhaps matches TRBD1 (6 bases). With 4 bases removed from V and 0 bases from J, the gap between germline ends came to 12 bases. Germline CDR1 SQVTM, CDR2 ANQGSEA. The CDR3 sequence is 14 residues long. The chain's CDR3 is CSVARGTLNTEAFF. In DNA, the CDR3 is TGCAGCGTTGCAAGGGGGACCCTGAACACTGAAGCTTTCTTT.

This clone showed up just once. The CDR3 protein is CASSEVGGQETQYF. As DNA, the CDR3 is TGTGCCAGCAGTGAAGTCGGAGGACAAGAGACCCAGTACTTC. This sequence joins TRBV6-1 and TRBJ2-5; D possibly corresponds to TRBD2 (5 bases). Germline CDR1 reads MNHNS; CDR2 reads SASEGT. V was cut by 1 base and J by 2 bases, with 8 bases left in between. The CDR3 runs 14 residues.

The rearrangement joins TRBV7-9 to TRBJ2-3; D call uncertain. CDR3 size: 16 residues. V was clipped by 0 bases and J by 0 bases, with 10 bases between them. The germline V gene has CDR1 SEHNR and CDR2 FQNEAQ (reference sequence). This chain's CDR3 is CASSLAVLPSTDTQYF. The CDR3 coding sequence is TGTGCCAGCAGCTTAGCGGTACTACCTAGCACAGATACGCAGTATTTT.

The chain has TRBV27 and TRBJ2-4; 7 nucleotides match TRBD2. The CDR3 extends over 14 amino acids. In germline, CDR1 is MNHEY, CDR2 SMNVEV (reference sequence). Trimming took 9 bases from V and 2 from J; bases not matched to a gene: 7. Here the CDR3 DNA reads TGTGCCAGTACGGCCGGGGGGACCAAAAACATTCAGTACTTC. Amino acids: CASTAGGTKNIQYF.

The V and J genes are TRBV7-3 and TRBJ2-4; D gene uncertain. Between the trimmed V and J ends, which lost 1 base and 3 bases, there was a span of 10 bases. This CDR3 comprises 15 residues. The germline V gene encodes CDR1 SGHTA and CDR2 FQGTGA. CDR3 bases: TGTGCCAGCAGCTTAAAAGGAGTATTCAAAAACATTCAGTACTTC. As protein: CASSLKGVFKNIQYF.

The chain carries TRBV4-3 and TRBJ2-6; D gene uncertain. CDR3 length equals 16 residues. Germline CDR1 reads LGHNA; CDR2 reads YSLEER. The V gene lost 0 bases and the J gene lost 0 bases, with 6 bases spanning the gap. The CDR3 DNA reads as TGCGCCAGCAGCCAAGACTTCTCCTCTGGGGCCAACGTCCTGACTTTC. Its protein product is CASSQDFSSGANVLTF.

The chain uses TRBV7-2 and TRBJ1-2; no clear D gene. V lost 1 base and J lost 5, with 14 bases in between. The CDR3 is made up of 15 amino acids. Germline-derived CDR1 and CDR2 are SGHTA and FQGNSA. The CDR3 nucleotides read TGTGCCAGCAGCTTAGGTCTCTCACGCGGATATGGCTACACCTTC. Translated: CASSLGLSRGYGYTF.

This chain connects TRBV3-1 (or the pseudogene TRBV3-2) to TRBJ2-4, with a weak D call TRBD1 (5 bases). The CDR3 totals 17 residues. Germline lookup yields CDR1 LGHDT and CDR2 YNNKEL (reference sequence). Deletions cut 0 bases from V and 6 bases from J, with 18 bases between. The CDR3 DNA follows: TGTGCCAGCAGCCAAGATTGGTTTCGGCAGGGTGGAAACATTCAGTACTTC. It specifies CASSQDWFRQGGNIQYF.

V usage is TRBV28 and J usage is TRBJ2-1; perhaps TRBD2 as D (5 bases). V was shortened by 5 bases and J by 8 bases, with 10 bases between the two germline ends. Germline-derived CDR1 and CDR2 are MDHEN and SYDVKM. The CDR3 has 12 amino acids. The CDR3 nucleotides are TGTGCCAGCAGTCACATCGGGGATGAGCAGTTCTTC. Translation: CASSHIGDEQFF.